Sequencing of this T cell receptor (beta chain) was carried out in a study of blood T cell repertoires in COVID-19. In the study's own analysis: Estimation of nucleated cell counts was performed using reference gene primer amplification. Clones were read by immunoSEQ multiplex PCR, and TCRdb kept only the in-frame ones, dropping some. That table supplies the V and J calls and clone size; D and trimming were determined from the DNA. Here the sample spans hundreds of thousands of clones, 88% being singletons. Germline V CDR1 and CDR2: SGHRS, YFSETQ. V was pared by 3 bases and J by 0 bases, with 11 bases between. This CDR3 region has 15 residues. Which cohort a participant joined came from the clinical history participants gave.

This receptor was taken from an older woman who had recovered from COVID-19. The rearrangement uses TRBV5-1 and TRBJ2-3, with a tentative D call TRBD2 (6 bases). The sequenced sample consisted of PBMCs or T cells enriched from blood (not recorded which). CDR3 sequence (DNA): TGCGCCAGCAGCTCCCTAAGCGGGAGCACAGATACGCAGTATTTT. Translated, it gives CASSSLSGSTDTQYF. The entire variable domain, with the rest obtained from reference TRBV5-1 and TRBJ2-3, is as follows: KAGVTQTPRYLIKTRGQQVTLSCSPISGHRSVSWYQQTPGQGLQFLFEYFSETQRNKGNFPGRFSGRQFSNSRSEMNVSTLELGDSALYLCASSSLSGSTDTQYFGPGTRLTVL.